The clone carrying this TCR beta chain was observed a handful of times. Its antigen remains unknown. Germline-derived CDR1 and CDR2 are GTSNPN and SVGIG (reference sequence). CDR3 length equals 13 residues. V was pared by 1 base and J by 2 bases, with 7 bases between. These data belong to a study of beta chain features in type 1 diabetes. Findings of the study overall: Any HLA type influence on TCRB rearrangement was left unresolved here. VDJ junctions from patients with type 1 diabetes contained fewer insertions and more deletions.

Every isolated RNA sample was fully reverse transcribed, so sequencing captured expressed TCRB transcripts. Reads from naive, central memory and regulatory T cell samples averaged about 3.3 million. Produced via immunoSEQ multiplex PCR; TCRdb's table is partial and in-frame only. Altogether 200,000 to 250,000 clones are present, 27% being singletons, with the ten largest covering roughly 4%. V gene TRBV30 combines with J gene TRBJ2-3; unclear D gene. This clonotype originated in a young man in good health. Sequencing used central memory CD4+ T cells from blood. The CDR3 nucleotides are TGTGCCTGGAGTGGAGGCCTCACAGATACGCAGTATTTT. This encodes CAWSGGLTDTQYF.